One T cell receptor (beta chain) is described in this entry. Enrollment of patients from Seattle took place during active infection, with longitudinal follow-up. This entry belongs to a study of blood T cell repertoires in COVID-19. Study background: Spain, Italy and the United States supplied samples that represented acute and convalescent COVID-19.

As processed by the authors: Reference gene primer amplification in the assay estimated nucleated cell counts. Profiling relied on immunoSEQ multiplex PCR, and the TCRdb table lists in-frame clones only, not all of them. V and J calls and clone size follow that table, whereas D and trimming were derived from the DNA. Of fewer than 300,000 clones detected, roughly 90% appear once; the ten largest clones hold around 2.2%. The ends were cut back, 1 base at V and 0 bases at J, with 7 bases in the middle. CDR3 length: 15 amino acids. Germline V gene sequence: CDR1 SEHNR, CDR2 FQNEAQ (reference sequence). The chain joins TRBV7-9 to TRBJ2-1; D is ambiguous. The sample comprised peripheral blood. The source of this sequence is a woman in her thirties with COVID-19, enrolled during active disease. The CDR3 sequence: CASSLGQRSYNEQFF. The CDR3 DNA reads TGTGCCAGCAGCTTAGGTCAGCGCTCCTACAATGAGCAGTTCTTC.